A selection of T cell receptor beta chains follows, all from one sample in a study of OX40 agonist ivuxolimab in advanced cancers. TCRdb keeps only in-frame clones here, not all; method: immunoSEQ multiplex PCR. The repertoire holds under 55,000 clones, roughly four fifths seen once, with more than 2% in the top ten. Here the sequenced sample was CD4+ or CD8+ T cells sorted from blood, taken in a trial of the OX40 agonist ivuxolimab. The receptors stem from an adult with an advanced solid tumor such as melanoma, head and neck, liver or kidney cancer. Each CDR3 is given without its conserved first and last residue. The order of the fields is clone size, J gene, V gene, CDR3 protein. Only part of the rows carry a size: once, few, many, or a class if the clone is expanded.

>NA|TRBJ2-2|TRBV5-8
ASSLAKRGTGELF
>NA|TRBJ2-7|TRBV18
ASSPVSGSITPYEQY
>NA|TRBJ1-4|TRBV7-9
ASSLGQATNEKLF
>NA|TRBJ1-1|TRBV27
ASSRTGLSEAF
>NA|TRBJ2-3|TRBV5-4
ASTSRTGATDTQY
>NA|TRBJ2-1|TRBV9
ASSVTSGLYNEQF
>NA|TRBJ1-5|TRBV7-8
ASSLQPGGNQPQH
>once|TRBJ2-7|TRBV18
ASSPRLSSYEQY
>NA|TRBJ2-1|TRBV4-2
ASSQDWGRSYNEQF
>NA|TRBJ2-1|TRBV4-1
ASSQDLTAYNEQF